This TCR beta chain was sequenced in a study of cytomegalovirus exposure and HLA in healthy donors. At collection, donors were nominally healthy, but unrecorded immune exposures were probable. Germline V gene sequence: CDR1 SGHTA, CDR2 FQGNSA. This CDR3 region has 15 residues. V dropped 1 base and J dropped 9; count of bases not matched to a gene: 10. Primers for the PCR totalled 60 Vbeta and 13 Jbeta. The data were produced by immunoSEQ multiplex PCR, yet TCRdb's version contains in-frame clones alone and is incomplete. The sample yields roughly 100,000 clones, about 78% seen once. This chain connects TRBV7-2 to TRBJ2-7; 9 nucleotides match TRBD1. Material: PBMCs. The sequence was collected from a man in his thirties or forties in good health and CMV-seronegative. The CDR3 protein is CASSLGGTGIRGQYF. The CDR3 coding sequence is TGTGCCAGCAGCTTAGGGGGGACAGGGATCCGCGGGCAGTACTTC.